This T cell receptor beta chain was captured in a study of cytomegalovirus exposure and HLA in healthy donors. Study context: Earlier work reported 90 million to 120 million unique TCR beta sequences from about 190 million T cells. Overall study results and limits: Sequencing likely caused a cluster of highly shared sequence variants. In a later analysis, TCR beta V- and J-gene trimming showed a link to a missense DCLRE1C variant. CMV serostatus was the only immune exposure information that was available.

Concerning this clone: The antigen is undetermined.

The PCR had 60 Vbeta and 13 Jbeta primers. Produced via immunoSEQ multiplex PCR; TCRdb's table is partial and in-frame only. Of approximately 120,000 clones listed, roughly 80% are singletons. This CDR3 is 15 amino acids long. CDR1 is LGHNA, CDR2 YSLEER, per germline. The junction had 4 bases not matched to a gene; V was cut back by 0 bases and J by 5 bases. This chain links TRBV4-3 with TRBJ2-5, with 9 bases that match TRBD2. The sequence was collected from a man between 18 and 35 years old in good health and CMV-seropositive. The source material was PBMCs. CDR3 nucleotides: TGCGCCAGCAGCCAAGATTGGCGGGGGGGCGAGACCCAGTACTTC. Translation gives CASSQDWRGGETQYF.